This T cell receptor (beta chain) was identified during a study of regulatory T cells in long-lasting Graves disease. Study-wide findings and caveats: Persistent disease showed a preference for TRBV28, TRBJ1-2 and TRBJ2-5. Persistent patients shared more public clonotypes (roughly 3,000) than newly diagnosed patients (over 900).

CDR3-region Arm-PCR and iRepertoire HTBI primers produced the TCR beta libraries. TCRdb redid the calling of the multiplex PCR reads with MiXCR, one entry per CDR3 protein. There are hundreds of thousands of distinct CDR3 sequences in the sample; roughly a fifth occur only once, and around an eighth lies in the top ten. Germline values: CDR1 MNHNS, CDR2 SASEGT. CDR3 length equals 13 residues. Trimming stripped 6 bases from V and 0 bases from J, with 8 bases between. Time point indicated: persistent/refractory GD, antithyroid drugs over 5 years with positive TRAb. The TCR library was made from RNA that had been extracted from PBMCs in TRIzol. This clonotype came up many times. No antigen is known for it.

The J gene is TRBJ1-1, the V gene TRBV6-1; D not resolved. The clonotype originates from a female donor with Graves disease. This sample comprised peripheral blood mononuclear cells (PBMCs), obtained when the disease was refractory, from a patient treated with antithyroid drugs. The CDR3 DNA reads TGTGCCAGCAGACGAGACGTGAACACTGAAGCTTTCTTT. Amino acids: CASRRDVNTEAFF.